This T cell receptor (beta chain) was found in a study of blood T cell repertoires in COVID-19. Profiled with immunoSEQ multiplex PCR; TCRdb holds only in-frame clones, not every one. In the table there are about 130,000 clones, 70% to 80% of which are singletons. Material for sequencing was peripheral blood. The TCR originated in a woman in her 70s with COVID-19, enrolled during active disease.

The CDR3 region is CASSPLRSGTGNTEAFF. Here the CDR3 DNA reads TGTGCCAGCAGCCCACTCCGCTCCGGGACAGGGAATACTGAAGCTTTCTTT. The chain carries TRBV9 and TRBJ1-1; 9 bases line up with TRBD1. Germline-derived CDR1 and CDR2 are SGDLS and YYNGEE. The J segment lost 5 bases and the V segment lost 4 bases, leaving 15 bases of the junction unmatched. The CDR3 has 17 residues.